The present TCR beta chain was sequenced within a study of T cell responses to AZD1222 COVID-19 vaccine. Study-level results: Researchers report vaccine-associated CD4 TCRs spanning spike, with dominance at 160-218 and 743-854. Spike-specific TCR breadth and depth were elevated following two AZD1222 doses. Within unmutated variant regions lay the reported targets of nearly half of spike-specific TCRs. Among AZD1222 vaccinees, only 5 to 7 were seropositive at baseline.

This clone showed up just once. What it recognizes is unknown. Using immunoSEQ multiplex PCR, the repertoire was profiled, and TCRdb retains in-frame clones only, with some absent. The table shows over 130,000 clones, with 80% to 95% occurring only once. V lost 5 bases and J 5 bases, leaving 15 bases between the germline ends. The CDR3 is 14 amino acids. Germline lookup yields CDR1 SGHVS and CDR2 FQNEAQ. This TCR came from an adult who received the AZD1222 COVID-19 vaccine. The sequencing here drew on peripheral blood, taken 28 days after the second AZD1222 dose. This chain connects TRBV7-8 to TRBJ1-2, with D possibly being TRBD1 (6 bases). The CDR3 region has the DNA TGTGCCAGCAGCACCCGCGCAGGGGTTTATGGCTACACCTTC. Its translation: CASSTRAGVYGYTF.